Listed below are T cell receptor beta chains from one sample, sequenced in a study of blood T cell repertoires in COVID-19. The protocol was immunoSEQ multiplex PCR, while the TCRdb copy is restricted to in-frame clones and leaves out a portion. The sample records roughly 130,000 clones, more than 65% being singletons. The source material was peripheral blood. The receptor set was obtained from a man older than 75 with acute or convalescent COVID-19. CDR3s include the opening cysteine and the closing phenylalanine or tryptophan.

v_call: TRBV27; j_call: TRBJ2-7; cdr3_aa: CASSFVSGGQRYEQYF
v_call: TRBV30; j_call: TRBJ1-6; cdr3_aa: CASARELNSPLHF
v_call: TRBV5-1; j_call: TRBJ1-6; cdr3_aa: CASSLAFGGSPLHF
v_call: TRBV11-2; j_call: TRBJ2-2; cdr3_aa: CASGTSYRELFF
v_call: TRBV7-2; j_call: TRBJ2-1; cdr3_aa: CASSLGTRQFF
v_call: TRBV28; j_call: TRBJ2-3; cdr3_aa: CASSPRVTGGGDTQYF
v_call: TRBV7-3; j_call: TRBJ1-1; cdr3_aa: CASSRGMNTEAFF
v_call: TRBV6-6; j_call: TRBJ2-7; cdr3_aa: CASSEEGEQYF
v_call: TRBV20-1; j_call: TRBJ2-3; cdr3_aa: CSASRGVFPDTQYF
v_call: TRBV7-9; j_call: TRBJ1-5; cdr3_aa: CASSSQTGPNQPQHF
v_call: TRBV3-1/TRBV3-2; j_call: TRBJ2-5; cdr3_aa: CASSQVGVADETQYF
v_call: TRBV19; j_call: TRBJ1-4; cdr3_aa: CASSTGSKLFF
v_call: TRBV28; j_call: TRBJ1-3; cdr3_aa: CASSFEFSSGNTIYF